The 11 T cell receptor beta chains below were found in one sample sequenced in a study of blood T cell repertoires in COVID-19. Measured with immunoSEQ multiplex PCR; TCRdb has only the in-frame clones, and not every one. The repertoire holds roughly 350,000 clones, with approximately 87% as singletons. The sample was peripheral blood. These receptors came from a woman younger than 45 with COVID-19, enrolled during active disease.

The genes are TRBV7-2 and TRBJ2-1; D gene unclear. The CDR3 has 13 residues. V lost 0 bases, J lost 5 bases, and 5 bases lay in between. From germline, CDR1 is SGHTA and CDR2 FQGNSA. In nucleotides, the CDR3 is TGTGCCAGCAGCTTAGCCAGAAACAATGAGCAGTTCTTC. Translation: CASSLARNNEQFF. Drawing the rest from reference TRBV7-2 and TRBJ2-1, the complete variable domain is GAGVSQSPSNKVTEKGKDVELRCDPISGHTALYWYRQSLGQGLEFLIYFQGNSAPDKSGLPSDRFSAERTGGSVSTLTIQRTQQEDSAVYLCASSLARNNEQFFGPGTRLTVL.

The V gene is TRBV5-1, the J gene TRBJ2-2, with D maybe TRBD1 (5 bases). V dropped 2 bases and J dropped 1 base, with 6 bases sitting between them. CDR1 and CDR2 (germline): SGHRS, YFSETQ. The CDR3 contains 14 residues. CDR3 residues: CASSFDRNTGELFF. The CDR3 DNA reads as TGCGCCAGCAGCTTTGACAGGAACACCGGGGAGCTGTTTTTT.

This rearrangement joins TRBV11-2 to TRBJ2-5; TRBD2 matches 12 bases. Germline V gene lookup returns CDR1 SGHAT and CDR2 FQNNGV. There are 15 residues in the CDR3. Trimming removed 5 bases from V and 4 bases from J; junction bases left unmatched: 5. CDR3 nucleotide sequence: TGTGCCAGCAGCAACCGACTAGCGGGAGTAGAGACCCAGTACTTC. Amino acids: CASSNRLAGVETQYF.

A few counts support this clone. This sequence joins TRBV20-1 and TRBJ2-2, with D unclear. Between the trimmed V and J ends, which lost 3 bases and 4 bases, there was a span of 9 bases. Germline lookup yields CDR1 DFQATT and CDR2 SNEGSKA (reference sequence). CDR3 length equals 13 residues. CDR3 bases: TGCAGTGCTAGTAACAGTCCCACCGGGGAGCTGTTTTTT. This encodes CSASNSPTGELFF.

The J gene is TRBJ2-5, the V gene TRBV21-1; TRBD2, as called in the table, went unchecked against the DNA. TRBV21-1 is listed as a pseudogene. CDR3 length: 16 residues. The CDR3 is CASSKSRGEGQETQYF. As DNA, the CDR3 is TGTGCCAGCAGCAAAAGCCGGGGGGAGGGCCAGGAGACCCAGTACTTC.

This chain joins TRBV19 and TRBJ2-7, with TRBD1 matching over 7 bases. CDR3 size: 15 residues. CDR1 is LNHDA and CDR2 is SQIVND in the germline V gene (reference sequence). The junction had 8 bases not matched to a gene; V was cut back by 6 bases and J by 0 bases. This CDR3 reads CASSPGQSYSYEQYF. The CDR3 DNA sequence: TGTGCCAGTAGCCCGGGACAGTCATACTCCTACGAGCAGTACTTC.

This chain uses TRBV7-9 with TRBJ2-1; 7 nucleotides line up with TRBD2. CDR1 and CDR2 from the germline V gene are SEHNR and FQNEAQ (reference sequence). This CDR3 has 13 residues. The V and J ends lost 3 bases and 6 bases, in that order; junction bases with no gene match: 2. In nucleotides, the CDR3 is TGTGCCAGCAGCTTCGGGACTATCAATGAGCAGTTCTTC. This translates into CASSFGTINEQFF. Based on the CDR3 plus reference TRBV7-9 and TRBJ2-1, the full variable domain is DTGVSQNPRHKITKRGQNVTFRCDPISEHNRLYWYRQTLGQGPEFLTYFQNEAQLEKSRLLSDRFSAERPKGSFSTLEIQRTEQGDSAMYLCASSFGTINEQFFGPGTRLTVL.

V usage is TRBV30 and J usage is TRBJ2-2; 14 bases are a match to TRBD2. The germline gives CDR1 GTSNPN, CDR2 SVGIG (reference sequence). Trimming removed 3 bases from V and 4 bases from J; junction bases left unmatched: 1. The CDR3 runs to 15 residues. The CDR3 DNA sequence: TGTGCCTGGAGAGGGACTAGCGGGAGCACCGGGGAGCTGTTTTTT. The encoded protein is CAWRGTSGSTGELFF.

The chain joins TRBV3-1 (or the pseudogene TRBV3-2) to TRBJ2-2; D may be TRBD2 (5 bases). Trimming cost V 4 bases and J 5 bases, with 11 bases left between them. This CDR3 comprises 14 residues. The germline gives CDR1 LGHDT, CDR2 YNNKEL (reference sequence). CDR3: CASSPPRETGELFF. DNA for the CDR3: TGTGCCAGCAGCCCACCGAGGGAGACCGGGGAGCTGTTTTTT.

The rearrangement links TRBV4-1 to TRBJ1-5, with TRBD1 as a possible D gene (6 bases). Germline V gene data show CDR1 as MGHRA and CDR2 as YSYEKL. This CDR3 region has 16 residues. V was clipped by 1 base and J by 5 bases, with 15 bases between them. The chain's CDR3 is CASSQGQGKGYQPQHF. CDR3 nucleotides: TGCGCCAGCAGCCAAGGCCAGGGGAAGGGTTATCAGCCCCAGCATTTT.

J is TRBJ2-6 and V is TRBV7-2, with a possible D match to TRBD2 (6 bases). CDR3 length: 16 residues. Per germline, CDR1 SGHTA and CDR2 FQGNSA. V gave up 5 bases and J gave up 4 bases, with 15 bases separating them. Written as DNA, the CDR3 is TGTGCCAGCAGCCTTGGGGGAGGAAGCGGGGCCAACGTCCTGACTTTC. Translated: CASSLGGGSGANVLTF.